The source of this TCR beta chain is a study of cytomegalovirus exposure and HLA in healthy donors. Study-level background: An analysis done earlier identified almost 120 million unique TCR beta sequences from approximately 180 million T cells. Study findings and constraints: As a later analysis revealed, the rate of TCR association differed by HLA locus, with DRB1 most and HLA-C fewest. TCR beta chain V- and J-gene trimming was linked, in a later analysis, to a missense variant in DCLRE1C. For presence/absence analyses, sequencing depth was assumed to be roughly uniform across donors.

A word on this clone: What it recognizes is unknown.

This CDR3 contains 15 residues. The ends were cut back, 2 bases at V and 0 bases at J, with 9 bases in the middle. Germline V gives CDR1 SGHRS, CDR2 YFSETQ. The PCR made use of 60 Vbeta and 13 Jbeta primers. TCRdb's table, derived via immunoSEQ multiplex PCR, lists solely in-frame clones and lacks some. This sample yields more than 150,000 clones, of which around four fifths are seen a single time; 1.9% belongs to the top ten. The genes are TRBV5-1 and TRBJ1-3; D unclear. The TCR sequence derives from a woman between 25 and 40 years old in good health and CMV-seronegative. The sequencing sample was made of PBMCs. The CDR3 loop is CASSFSGLSGNTIYF. CDR3 DNA: TGCGCCAGCAGCTTTTCAGGACTCTCTGGAAACACCATATATTTT.